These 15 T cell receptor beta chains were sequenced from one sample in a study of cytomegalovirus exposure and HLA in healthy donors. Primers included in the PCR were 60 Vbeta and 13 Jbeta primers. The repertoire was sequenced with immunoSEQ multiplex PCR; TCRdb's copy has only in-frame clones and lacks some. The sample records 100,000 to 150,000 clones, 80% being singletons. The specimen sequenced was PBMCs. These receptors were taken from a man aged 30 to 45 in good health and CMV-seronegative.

Written as DNA, the CDR3 is TGTGCCAGCAGCACGCTAGCGGCGCGGCGAGAGACCCAGTACTTC. Translation gives CASSTLAARRETQYF. This sequence joins TRBV6-5 and TRBJ2-5, with 7 bases matching TRBD2. CDR3 length: 15 residues. Germline CDR1 and CDR2: MNHEY and SVGAGI. The trim removed 6 bases at V and 4 bases at J, leaving 11 bases unmatched.

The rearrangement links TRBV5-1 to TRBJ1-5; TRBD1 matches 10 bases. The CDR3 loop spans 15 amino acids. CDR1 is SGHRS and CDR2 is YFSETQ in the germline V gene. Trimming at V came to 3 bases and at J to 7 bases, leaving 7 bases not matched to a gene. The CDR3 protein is CASSSGTGVDQPQHF. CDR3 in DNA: TGCGCCAGCAGCTCCGGGACAGGGGTAGACCAGCCCCAGCATTTT.

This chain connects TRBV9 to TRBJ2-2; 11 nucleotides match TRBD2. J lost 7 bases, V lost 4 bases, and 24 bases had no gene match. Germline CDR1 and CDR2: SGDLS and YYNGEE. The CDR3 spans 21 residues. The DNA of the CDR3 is TGTGCCAGCAGCCTGCGTACATTAGTGGCTAGCGGGGGGAAAAGAAGCGGGGAGCTGTTTTTT. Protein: CASSLRTLVASGGKRSGELFF.

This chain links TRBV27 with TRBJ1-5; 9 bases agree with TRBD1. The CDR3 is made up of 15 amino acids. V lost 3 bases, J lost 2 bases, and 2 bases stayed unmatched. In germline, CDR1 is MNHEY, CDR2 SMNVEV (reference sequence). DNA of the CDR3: TGTGCCAGCAGTTTGCGACAGGGGGGCAATCAGCCCCAGCATTTT. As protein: CASSLRQGGNQPQHF.

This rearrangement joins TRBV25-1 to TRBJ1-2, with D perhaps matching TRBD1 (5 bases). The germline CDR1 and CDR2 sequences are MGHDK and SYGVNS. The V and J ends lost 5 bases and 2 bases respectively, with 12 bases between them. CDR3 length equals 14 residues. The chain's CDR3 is CASSRAGENYGYTF. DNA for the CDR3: TGTGCCAGCAGTCGGGCGGGGGAAAACTATGGCTACACCTTC.

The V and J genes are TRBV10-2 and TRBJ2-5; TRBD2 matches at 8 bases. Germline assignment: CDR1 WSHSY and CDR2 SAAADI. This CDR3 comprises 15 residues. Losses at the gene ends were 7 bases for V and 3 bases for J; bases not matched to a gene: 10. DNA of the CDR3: TGCGCCAGCAACAATCGAACGACTAGCGAAGAGACCCAGTACTTC. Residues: CASNNRTTSEETQYF.

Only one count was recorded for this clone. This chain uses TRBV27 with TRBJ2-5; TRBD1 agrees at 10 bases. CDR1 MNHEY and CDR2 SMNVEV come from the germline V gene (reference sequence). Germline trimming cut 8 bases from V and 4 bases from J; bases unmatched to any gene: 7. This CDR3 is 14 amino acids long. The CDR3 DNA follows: TGTGCCAGCGGGTGGACAGGGGGGGCAGAGACCCAGTACTTC. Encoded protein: CASGWTGGAETQYF.

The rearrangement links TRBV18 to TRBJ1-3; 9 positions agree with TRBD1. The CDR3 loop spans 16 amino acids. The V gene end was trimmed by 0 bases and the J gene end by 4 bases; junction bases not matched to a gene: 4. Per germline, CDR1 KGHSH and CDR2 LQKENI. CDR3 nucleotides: TGTGCCAGCTCACCACCGGGACAGGGAGGAGGAAACACCATATATTTT. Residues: CASSPPGQGGGNTIYF.

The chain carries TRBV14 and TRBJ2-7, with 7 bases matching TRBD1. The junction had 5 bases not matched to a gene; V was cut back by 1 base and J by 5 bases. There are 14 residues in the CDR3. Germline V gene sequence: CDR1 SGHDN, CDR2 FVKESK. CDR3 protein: CASSQGQGLNEQYF. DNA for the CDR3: TGTGCCAGCAGCCAAGGACAGGGCCTCAACGAGCAGTACTTC. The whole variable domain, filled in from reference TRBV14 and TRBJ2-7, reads EAGVTQFPSHSVIEKGQTVTLRCDPISGHDNLYWYRRVMGKEIKFLLHFVKESKQDESGMPNNRFLAERTGGTYSTLKVQPAELEDSGVYFCASSQGQGLNEQYFGPGTRLTVT.

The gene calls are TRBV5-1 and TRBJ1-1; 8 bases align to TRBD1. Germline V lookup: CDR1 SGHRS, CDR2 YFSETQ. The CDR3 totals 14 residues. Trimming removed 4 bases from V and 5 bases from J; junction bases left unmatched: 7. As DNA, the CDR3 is TGCGCCAGCAGCCGGCAGGGGGCGGGAACTGAAGCTTTCTTT. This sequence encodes CASSRQGAGTEAFF.

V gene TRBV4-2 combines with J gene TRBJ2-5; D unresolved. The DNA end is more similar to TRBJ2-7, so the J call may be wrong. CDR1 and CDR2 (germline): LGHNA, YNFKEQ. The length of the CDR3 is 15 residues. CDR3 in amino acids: CASSEARGSFYEQYF. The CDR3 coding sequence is TGTGCCAGCAGCGAAGCTCGCGGTTCCTTCTACGAGCAGTACTTC.

CDR3 DNA sequence: TGTGCCAGCGGGGCTCCCGGCGGTCCCGGGGAGCTGTTTTTT. Its protein product is CASGAPGGPGELFF. The chain is built from TRBV28 and TRBJ2-2, with D possibly TRBD1 on 5 matching bases. Germline V CDR1 and CDR2: MDHEN, SYDVKM. This CDR3 is 14 amino acids long. Deletions cut 8 bases from V and 6 bases from J, with 16 bases between.

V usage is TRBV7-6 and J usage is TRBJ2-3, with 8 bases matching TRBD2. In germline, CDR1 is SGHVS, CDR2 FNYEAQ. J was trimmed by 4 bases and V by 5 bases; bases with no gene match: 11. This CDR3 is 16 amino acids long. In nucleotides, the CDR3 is TGTGCCAGCAGCCGAGGGGGGCGGGGGGTAGCAGATACGCAGTATTTT. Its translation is CASSRGGRGVADTQYF.

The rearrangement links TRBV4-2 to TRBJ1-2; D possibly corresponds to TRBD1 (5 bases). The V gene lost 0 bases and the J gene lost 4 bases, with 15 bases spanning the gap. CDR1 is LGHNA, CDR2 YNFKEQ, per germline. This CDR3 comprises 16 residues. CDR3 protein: CASSQDSRQGGYGYTF. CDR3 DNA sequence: TGTGCCAGCAGCCAAGATTCTCGGCAGGGCGGCTATGGCTACACCTTC.

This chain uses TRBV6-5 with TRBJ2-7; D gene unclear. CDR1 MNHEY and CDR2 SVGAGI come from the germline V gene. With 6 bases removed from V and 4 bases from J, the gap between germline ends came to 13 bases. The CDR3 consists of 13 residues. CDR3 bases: TGTGCCAGCAGCCCGAACGGAGATTACGAGCAGTACTTC. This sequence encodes CASSPNGDYEQYF.